Listed below are T cell receptor beta chains from one sample, sequenced in a study of shared clonotypes between healthy human individuals. Clones were read by immunoSEQ multiplex PCR, and TCRdb kept only the in-frame ones, dropping some. Here the sample spans around 88,000 clones, about 70% being singletons. The sequenced sample consisted of memory CD8+ T cells sorted from blood. All receptors come from a man under 40 in good health. Both conserved end residues are part of each CDR3. A D gene is named only where the DNA matches it firmly. Not every row has a clone size; where given, it reads once, few, many or a size class.

clone_size	d_call	v_call	j_call	cdr3_nt	cdr3_aa
.	TRBD1	TRBV7-9	TRBJ1-2	TGTGCCAGCAGCTTACAAACCTTACAGGGGGCCACCTTC	CASSLQTLQGATF
.	TRBD2	TRBV29-1	TRBJ2-7	TGCAGCGTAGGGAGCGGGAGAAACGAGCAGTACTTC	CSVGSGRNEQYF
few	.	TRBV9	TRBJ2-2	TGTGCCAGCAGCGTAGGAGGCGGGAAGACCGGGGAGCTGTTTTTT	CASSVGGGKTGELFF
few	.	TRBV10-3	TRBJ1-1	TGTGCCATCAGTGAGTCAGAGGTGGGGCGAGCCTCCGAGTCGAACACTGAAGCTTTCTTT	CAISESEVGRASESNTEAFF
.	.	TRBV12-2	TRBJ1-2	TGTGCAAGTCGCCCCCGGGGGACAGGGGATGGCTACACCTTC	CASRPRGTGDGYTF
once	.	TRBV27	TRBJ2-7	TGTGCCAGCAGTTTCGCATCCACCTCCTACGAGCAGTACTTC	CASSFASTSYEQYF
.	.	TRBV5-1	TRBJ2-2	TGCGCCAGCTACCCGGGAGTTTTGGCGGACACCGGGGAGCTGTTTTTT	CASYPGVLADTGELFF
many	TRBD1	TRBV6-1	TRBJ2-2	TGTGCCAGCAGTCCCGGGACAGGGGAAATTGGGGAGCTGTTTTTT	CASSPGTGEIGELFF
few	.	TRBV18	TRBJ2-3	TGTGCCAGCTCACTATCTAGCACAGATACGCAGTATTTT	CASSLSSTDTQYF
.	.	TRBV27	TRBJ2-3	TGTGCCAGCAGCCTAAACCTAGCGCGGACGACAGATACGCAGTATTTT	CASSLNLARTTDTQYF
many	.	TRBV27	TRBJ2-1	TGTGCCAGCAGTTTACATGGGGATGAGCAGTTCTTC	CASSLHGDEQFF
once	.	TRBV9	TRBJ2-7	TGTGCCAGCAGCGTAGGATACGAGCAGTACTTC	CASSVGYEQYF
once	.	TRBV10-3	TRBJ2-2	TGTGCCATCAGTGACAGGGTACCCGGGGAGCTGTTTTTT	CAISDRVPGELFF
.	TRBD1	TRBV15	TRBJ1-1	TGTGCCACCAGCAGAGGGCAGGGACAGTACACTGAAGCTTTCTTT	CATSRGQGQYTEAFF
many	TRBD1	TRBV6-4	TRBJ2-3	TGTGCCAGCAGTGAGGGACAGGGGGCAGATACGCAGTATTTT	CASSEGQGADTQYF
.	.	TRBV9	TRBJ2-7	TGTGCCAGCAGCGTAGTGTCCGGGGCTGGGGAGCAGTACTTC	CASSVVSGAGEQYF
.	.	TRBV7-2	TRBJ2-7	TGTGCCAGCACCAATAACAGAGCGTCCTACGAGCAGTACTTC	CASTNNRASYEQYF
.	.	TRBV15	TRBJ2-4	TGTGCCACCAGCAGTTACCTAGCCAAAAACATTCAGTACTTC	CATSSYLAKNIQYF
.	.	TRBV6-1	TRBJ1-2	TGTGCCAGCAGTGAAGGGCCAGGGTCATCATTTCGTTATGGCTACACCTTC	CASSEGPGSSFRYGYTF
.	.	TRBV11-3	TRBJ1-4	TGTGCCCTGTCTTGGCGTGCAACTAATGAAAAACTGTTTTTT	CALSWRATNEKLFF
once	TRBD1	TRBV5-5	TRBJ1-2	TGTGCCAGCAGCTTGGCGGGACAGGGTCTCGGCTACACCTTC	CASSLAGQGLGYTF
.	.	TRBV7-4	TRBJ2-1	TGTGCCAGCAGCGCCCTAGAAAGCTCCTACAATGAGCAGTTCTTC	CASSALESSYNEQFF
.	.	TRBV5-1	TRBJ2-1	TGCGCCAGCAGCTCGTTGGAGGACAGAGACAATGAGCAGTTCTTC	CASSSLEDRDNEQFF
.	TRBD1	TRBV13	TRBJ2-7	TGTGCCAGCAGCTTACGGACAGGCACTGCCTACGAGCAGTACTTC	CASSLRTGTAYEQYF
.	TRBD1	TRBV10-3	TRBJ1-5	TGTGCCATCAGTTCGACCGGGACAGGGGATGATAGCAATCAGCCCCAGCATTTT	CAISSTGTGDDSNQPQHF
.	.	TRBV6-5	TRBJ2-7	TGTGCCAGCAGTTACCAGGACAGCTACGAGCAGTACTTC	CASSYQDSYEQYF
.	.	TRBV11-2	TRBJ1-4	TGTGCCAGCAGCTTAGGTCGGGGACTGTTTTTT	CASSLGRGLFF
.	.	TRBV19	TRBJ1-4	TGTGCCAGTAGTAGTTCGGCGGGTCCAAATGAAAAACTGTTTTTT	CASSSSAGPNEKLFF
.	.	TRBV7-9	TRBJ2-7	TGTGCCAGCAGCACCAGCTACGAGCAGTACTTC	CASSTSYEQYF
.	TRBD1	TRBV27	TRBJ1-1	TGTGCCAGCAGCTATAATCGACAGGGGGCCTCTGAAGCTTTCTTT	CASSYNRQGASEAFF
once	.	TRBV27	TRBJ2-5	TGTGCCAGCTCCCGGTATCAAGTCCATAGAGAGACCCAGTACTTC	CASSRYQVHRETQYF
.	.	TRBV4-3	TRBJ2-1	TGCGCCAGCAGCCGAGAGGCGTACGCTGAGCAGTTCTTC	CASSREAYAEQFF
.	TRBD1	TRBV5-4	TRBJ2-3	TGTGCCAGCTCTATGAAGGCAGGGGGAGATACGCAGTATTTT	CASSMKAGGDTQYF
.	.	TRBV6-6	TRBJ1-4	TGTGCCAGCCAGGACTTTAAGGGAGAAAAACTGTTTTTT	CASQDFKGEKLFF
.	.	TRBV7-8	TRBJ2-2	TGTGCCAGCAGCCCCAGGGGGGGAGCGAACACCGGGGAGCTGTTTTTT	CASSPRGGANTGELFF
.	.	TRBV5-1	TRBJ2-5	TGCGCCAGCAGCTTTCTTTTGGGGGAGACCCAGTACTTC	CASSFLLGETQYF
few	.	TRBV6-4	TRBJ2-2	TGTGCCAGCAGTGACGCCTCTACTACGAACACCGGGGAGCTGTTTTTT	CASSDASTTNTGELFF
.	.	TRBV28	TRBJ2-2	TGTGCCAGCAGTTGGTCCCCTGGGGAGCTGTTTTTT	CASSWSPGELFF
many	.	TRBV28	TRBJ1-2	TGTGCCAGCAGTTGGGGCTATGGCTACACCTTC	CASSWGYGYTF
few	TRBD1	TRBV7-9	TRBJ1-5	TGTGCCAGCAGTTCGGGACAGGGGCCGGGGAAGCCCCAGCATTTT	CASSSGQGPGKPQHF
.	TRBD1	TRBV14	TRBJ2-4	TGTGCCAGCAGCCAAGAAGACCGTGGCAGGGGGCTCCCCAAAAACATTCAGTACTTC	CASSQEDRGRGLPKNIQYF
many	.	TRBV9	TRBJ2-7	TGTGCCAGCAGCGGCGAGGACTACGAGCAGTACTTC	CASSGEDYEQYF
.	.	TRBV25-1	TRBJ2-7	TGTGCCAGCAGTGGCGGAACAGGGAAGAGGATCGAGCAGTACTTC	CASSGGTGKRIEQYF
.	.	TRBV7-2	TRBJ2-5	TGTGCCAGCAGCCATGCCATGGGCGTGGGGGTAGGGACCCAGTACTTC	CASSHAMGVGVGTQYF
.	TRBD2	TRBV11-3	TRBJ2-1	TGTGCCAGCAGCGTCGGGACTAGCGGGGAGCAGTTCTTC	CASSVGTSGEQFF
.	.	TRBV5-1	TRBJ2-3	TGCGCCAGCAGCCCTGTAGGGACCGACGTGGCAGATACGCAGTATTTT	CASSPVGTDVADTQYF
.	TRBD2	TRBV4-3	TRBJ2-7	TGCGCCAGCAGCCATGACCCGGGACTAGCGGGAGAACCAGACTACGAGCAGTACTTC	CASSHDPGLAGEPDYEQYF
few	.	TRBV27	TRBJ2-7	TGTGCCAGCAGGCGGGTTGGGACGGGGGCCTACGAGCAGTACTTC	CASRRVGTGAYEQYF